The sequence of this TCR beta chain was determined in a study of blood T cell repertoires in COVID-19. CDR1 MNHEY and CDR2 SVGEGT come from the germline V gene. CDR3 length equals 14 residues. J lost 0 bases, V lost 6 bases, and 3 bases had no gene match. Original processing methods: Researchers report that nucleated cell counts were estimated from reference gene primer amplification. Using immunoSEQ multiplex PCR, the repertoire was profiled, and TCRdb retains in-frame clones only, with some absent. That table gives V, J and clone size, and the DNA gave D and trimming. The sample includes about 260,000 clones, around 87% of them seen just once.

This receptor was identified in a woman aged 45-65 years with acute or convalescent COVID-19. The chain recombines TRBV6-2 or TRBV6-3 with TRBJ2-5, with 8 positions matching TRBD2. What was sequenced was peripheral blood. The CDR3 protein is CASSRLAYQETQYF. For the CDR3, the DNA is TGTGCCAGCAGCCGACTAGCGTACCAAGAGACCCAGTACTTC.